The clone carrying this T cell receptor beta chain appeared many times. Its antigen remains unidentified. TCRdb itself ran the multiplex PCR reads through MiXCR, one entry per CDR3 protein. The repertoire includes more than 250,000 distinct CDR3 sequences, around 30% of them detected once, and under 1.2% sits in the top ten. This entry is derived from a study of breast tumors, draining lymph nodes, adjacent tissues. General observations from the study: Data fit most tumor T cells coming from lymph node, expanding in tumor. Tumor repertoires ranked between lymph nodes and nontumor tissue in diversity, with V and J gene preferences. Luminal-like breast cancer showed significantly greater tumor-nontumor repertoire similarity than basal-like breast cancer did.

Breast cancer patients provided tissue from their axillary draining lymph nodes. Germline V gene sequence: CDR1 SQVTM, CDR2 ANQGSEA. With 3 bases removed from V and 3 bases from J, the gap between germline ends came to 7 bases. CDR3 length equals 12 residues. V and J are TRBV29-1 and TRBJ2-3; a weak D match, TRBD2 (6 bases). The sample taken for sequencing was axillary lymph node tissue. The TCR sequence derives from a female donor with breast cancer. Some clones in this sample may be carry-over from other donors' samples. The CDR3 here is CSVDSGTDTQYF. As DNA, the CDR3 is TGCAGCGTTGATAGCGGAACAGATACGCAGTATTTT.